Sequencing of this TCR beta chain was carried out in a study of shared clonotypes between healthy human individuals. The CDR3 is 15 amino acids. The V end lost 0 bases, the J end lost 0 bases, and 8 bases lay between the germline ends. Germline V gene sequence: CDR1 SGDLS, CDR2 YYNGEE. The protocol was immunoSEQ multiplex PCR, while the TCRdb copy is restricted to in-frame clones and leaves out a portion. The sample contains approximately 2,300,000 clones, 92% of which appear only once. To note about this clone: At the DNA level, this CDR3 is encoded by other sequences in the same sample as well.

Sequencing was done on a sample of naive CD4+ T cells from PBMCs. The subset here: CD45RA+ positively selected. The TCR originated in a man aged 18 to 29 in good health. Some clones in this sample may be carry-over from other donors' samples. The chain combines TRBV9 with TRBJ2-3; a possible D gene is TRBD2 (5 bases). The CDR3 region is CASSVGLASTDTQYF. CDR3 bases: TGTGCCAGCAGCGTAGGGCTAGCTAGCACAGATACGCAGTATTTT. Looking up the rest from reference TRBV9 and TRBJ2-3 gives the full variable domain: DSGVTQTPKHLITATGQRVTLRCSPRSGDLSVYWYQQSLDQGLQFLIQYYNGEERAKGNILERFSAQQFPDLHSELNLSSLELGDSALYFCASSVGLASTDTQYFGPGTRLTVL.